This T cell receptor (beta chain) was recorded in a study of T cells after yellow fever vaccination. This clonotype was picked up a small number of times. 5'RACE template switching generated TCR cDNA, adding a universal primer site and UMIs. MiXCR, run by TCRdb on the 5' RACE reads, gives a single entry per CDR3 protein. The table lists approximately 340,000 distinct CDR3 sequences, 7.5% to 9% of them singletons. The germline V gene encodes CDR1 SNHLY and CDR2 FYNNEI. V shed 4 bases and J 4 bases; nucleotides not matched to a gene: 5. The CDR3 is 16 amino acids. The chain couples TRBV2 to TRBJ2-2; 11 positions match TRBD1. Sequences were derived from PBMCs, sampled on the day of the first yellow fever vaccination. This sequence was found in a man younger than 35 who received the YFV17D yellow fever vaccine. CDR3 DNA: TGTGCCAGCAGTGCCGGGACAGGGGGAGTCACCGGGGAGCTGTTTTTT. Translation gives CASSAGTGGVTGELFF.